This T cell receptor (beta chain) comes out of a study of beta chain features in type 1 diabetes. The authors reverse transcribed all of the isolated RNA, so sequencing captured expressed TCRB transcripts. The table came from immunoSEQ multiplex PCR; TCRdb's copy has only in-frame clones and leaves some out. The sample carries under 200,000 clones, about 9.8% recorded once. Overall study results and limits: Within patients, naive, central memory and Treg TCRB repertoires seemed more similar than within healthy donors.

Germline CDR1 SEHNR, CDR2 FQNEAQ (reference sequence). This CDR3 is built from 16 residues. The trim removed 3 bases at V and 0 bases at J, leaving 2 bases unmatched. In its sample, this clone was seen a few times. What it binds is unknown. The material sequenced was central memory CD4+ T cells from blood. V and J are TRBV7-9 and TRBJ2-6; TRBD1 matches 7 bases. The origin of this receptor is a young woman in good health. Written as DNA, the CDR3 is TGTGCCAGCAGCTTGACAGGGCACTCTGGGGCCAACGTCCTGACTTTC. Its protein is CASSLTGHSGANVLTF.